This TCR beta chain was obtained from a study of T cell repertoires in cytomegalovirus infection. Study overall: It was the public TCR beta signatures that indicated both CMV infection and matching HLA type.

TCRdb re-derived calls from the reads in MiXCR, one entry per CDR3 protein. The sample comprises some 700,000 distinct CDR3 sequences, 35% of which are singletons, and 2.5% to 3% rests with the top ten. The germline V and J ends were trimmed by 5 bases and 8 bases, with 13 bases remaining between them. The CDR3 is made up of 14 amino acids. CDR1 is LNHNV, CDR2 YYDKDF, per germline (reference sequence). Findings and limits, study-wide: The cumulative frequency of public TCR beta families distinguished individuals who carried CMV together with the relevant HLA. In two of eight donors, the top clonotype was HLA-C-restricted CMV-specific.

As to this clonotype: The antigen remains unidentified.

The chain has TRBV15 and TRBJ1-6, with D unclear. This clonotype originated in a human donor in good health (CMV status not recorded). Some clones in this sample may be carry-over from other donors' samples. The sequenced material came from PBMCs. The CDR3 is CATSGRTKHSPLHF. The CDR3 bases are TGTGCCACCAGCGGTCGGACGAAGCATTCACCCCTCCACTTT. Full variable domain (remainder filled in from reference TRBV15 and TRBJ1-6): DAMVIQNPRYQVTQFGKPVTLSCSQTLNHNVMYWYQQKSSQAPKLLFHYYDKDFNNEADTPDNFQSRRPNTSFCFLDIRSPGLGDTAMYLCATSGRTKHSPLHFGNGTRLTVT.